One and the same sample provided the 23 T cell receptor beta chains below, sequenced in a study of blood T cell repertoires in COVID-19. The assay was immunoSEQ multiplex PCR, and TCRdb's table has in-frame clones only and misses some. The sample records about 120,000 clones, about four fifths being singletons. The material sequenced was peripheral blood. Receptors were obtained from a man between 65 and 80 years old with acute or convalescent COVID-19.

The rearrangement joins TRBV11-3 to TRBJ1-4; D remains ambiguous. V was shortened by 3 bases and J by 8 bases, with 16 bases between the two germline ends. Germline V lookup: CDR1 SGHNT, CDR2 YENEEA. The CDR3 runs to 15 residues. The CDR3 DNA sequence: TGTGCCAGCAGCTTCTTATCTGGCCTCGGGGAAAAACTGTTTTTT. Its translation: CASSFLSGLGEKLFF. Based on the CDR3 plus reference TRBV11-3 and TRBJ1-4, the full variable domain is EAGVVQSPRYKIIEKKQPVAFWCNPISGHNTLYWYLQNLGQGPELLIRYENEEAVDDSQLPKDRFSAERLKGVDSTLKIQPAELGDSAVYLCASSFLSGLGEKLFFGSGTQLSVL.

This clone showed up just once. V is TRBV4-1 and J is TRBJ2-3, with 9 positions matching TRBD1. CDR3 length equals 17 residues. CDR1 and CDR2 (germline): MGHRA, YSYEKL. V was pared by 4 bases and J by 0 bases, with 8 bases of the junction left unmatched. The chain's CDR3 is CASSLIPGTGSTDTQYF. The CDR3 coding sequence is TGCGCCAGCAGCCTAATACCCGGGACAGGGAGCACAGATACGCAGTATTTT.

This rearrangement joins TRBV5-1 to TRBJ1-1; 9 bases line up with TRBD1. Germline CDR1 reads SGHRS; CDR2 reads YFSETQ. The CDR3 is made up of 14 amino acids. Unmatched junction bases numbered 6, after V lost 3 bases and J lost 6 bases. The CDR3 coding sequence is TGCGCCAGCAGCTCCTGGGACAGGGAGGCTGAAGCTTTCTTT. This translates into CASSSWDREAEAFF.

This rearrangement joins TRBV7-9 to TRBJ1-2; 8 nucleotides agree with TRBD1. The CDR3 runs 16 residues. The trim removed 5 bases at V and 0 bases at J, leaving 8 bases unmatched. Germline V gives CDR1 SEHNR, CDR2 FQNEAQ (reference sequence). As DNA, the CDR3 is TGTGCCAGCAGCATATACCAGGGGGCTGCTAACTATGGCTACACCTTC. Its protein is CASSIYQGAANYGYTF.

The chain recombines TRBV30 with TRBJ1-2; 10 bases match TRBD1. V lost 2 bases, J lost 6 bases, and 3 bases stayed unmatched. The CDR3 runs to 13 residues. The germline CDR1 and CDR2 sequences are GTSNPN and SVGIG (reference sequence). The CDR3 DNA reads TGTGCCTGGAGTCGGGACAGGGGAGATGGCTACACCTTC. It specifies CAWSRDRGDGYTF.

The rearrangement uses TRBV5-1 and TRBJ1-1; D is ambiguous. Trimming removed 0 bases from V and 7 bases from J, with 10 bases in between. The CDR3 consists of 13 residues. Germline V CDR1 and CDR2: SGHRS, YFSETQ. The CDR3 coding sequence is TGCGCCAGCAGCTTGGTCGGGGAAGGTGAAGCTTTCTTT. Protein product: CASSLVGEGEAFF.

The chain is built from TRBV2 and TRBJ2-3; unclear D gene. The CDR3 has 13 amino acids. Trimming pared 4 bases from V and 4 bases from J, leaving 9 bases between. In germline, CDR1 is SNHLY, CDR2 FYNNEI. The CDR3 bases are TGTGCCAGCAGTGTTGGCAACGCAGATACGCAGTATTTT. Translating it yields CASSVGNADTQYF.

The V and J genes are TRBV19 and TRBJ2-4, with a weak D call TRBD1 (5 bases). The CDR3 contains 14 residues. V was cut by 1 base and J by 5 bases, with 9 bases left in between. Germline V gene data show CDR1 as LNHDA and CDR2 as SQIVND (reference sequence). This CDR3 is CASSIGGRENIQYF. The DNA for the CDR3 is TGTGCCAGTAGTATAGGCGGCAGGGAAAACATTCAGTACTTC.

This chain connects TRBV7-6 to TRBJ1-3; weak D call: TRBD1 (6 bases). The CDR3 runs to 16 residues. Germline CDR1 and CDR2: SGHVS and FNYEAQ. Deletions cut 4 bases from V and 2 bases from J, with 15 bases between. The CDR3: CASSSTGPTTGNTIYF. Here the CDR3 DNA reads TGTGCCAGCAGCTCGACAGGCCCCACGACTGGAAACACCATATATTTT.

The genes are TRBV5-4 and TRBJ1-6; no definite D call. This CDR3 region has 13 residues. The V gene lost 4 bases and the J gene lost 7 bases, with 9 bases spanning the gap. Germline lookup yields CDR1 SGHNT and CDR2 YYREEE (reference sequence). The CDR3 DNA follows: TGTGCCAGCAGCACGGGAGCCAATTCACCCCTCCACTTT. This sequence encodes CASSTGANSPLHF.

The chain is built from TRBV4-2 and TRBJ2-2; 8 nucleotides line up with TRBD1. CDR1 and CDR2 (germline): LGHNA, YNFKEQ. The V segment lost 0 bases and the J segment 0 bases; nucleotides outside the gene matches: 3. The CDR3 loop spans 17 amino acids. CDR3 coding DNA: TGTGCCAGCAGCCAAGAACCGACAGGGGCGAACACCGGGGAGCTGTTTTTT. It codes for CASSQEPTGANTGELFF.

The genes are TRBV2 and TRBJ1-6; 10 bases fit TRBD1. This CDR3 is 20 amino acids long. Germline-derived CDR1 and CDR2 are SNHLY and FYNNEI. Germline trimming cut 8 bases from V and 5 bases from J; bases unmatched to any gene: 21. In DNA, the CDR3 is TGTGCCAGCCACACACACCCCGGGGGCCGGGACAGGGGCGATAATTCACCCCTCCACTTT. As protein: CASHTHPGGRDRGDNSPLHF.

V and J are TRBV7-2 and TRBJ1-5; TRBD1 aligns across 9 bases. Trimming at V came to 5 bases and at J to 2 bases, leaving 10 bases not matched to a gene. The V gene's germline CDR1 is SGHTA and CDR2 FQGNSA. CDR3 length equals 17 residues. CDR3 DNA sequence: TGTGCCAGCAGCCCCCTAGGGTGGGACAGGGGCAATCAGCCCCAGCATTTT. Translating it yields CASSPLGWDRGNQPQHF.

This clone was counted between two and nine times. The chain has TRBV6-5 and TRBJ2-1; D may be TRBD2 (6 bases). CDR1 and CDR2 from the germline V gene are MNHEY and SVGAGI. V lost 6 bases to trimming and J lost 8 bases, with 17 bases between them. CDR3 length: 14 amino acids. The chain's CDR3 is CASSQRAGIYEQFF. DNA of the CDR3: TGTGCCAGCAGCCAGCGCGCGGGGATCTATGAGCAGTTCTTC.

The genes are TRBV10-3 and TRBJ2-1, with a possible D match to TRBD1 (6 bases). Germline V CDR1 and CDR2: ENHRY, SYGVKD. CDR3 length: 14 residues. The germline V and J ends were trimmed by 7 bases and 10 bases, with 20 bases remaining between them. CDR3 residues: CAIMSLGAGEEQFF. The CDR3 DNA sequence: TGTGCCATCATGAGTCTGGGGGCGGGTGAGGAGCAGTTCTTC.

The genes are TRBV19 and TRBJ1-2; weak D call: TRBD1 (5 bases). The CDR3 length is 16 residues. The germline gives CDR1 LNHDA, CDR2 SQIVND (reference sequence). V lost 7 bases to trimming and J lost 2 bases, with 20 bases between them. The CDR3 DNA sequence: TGTGCCAGTAAGCGGGGACCCGAGAAGCCAAACTATGGCTACACCTTC. Its protein product is CASKRGPEKPNYGYTF.

This chain links TRBV4-1 with TRBJ1-1; TRBD1 might be the D (6 bases). Germline lookup yields CDR1 MGHRA and CDR2 YSYEKL. Trimming pared 4 bases from V and 3 bases from J, leaving 15 bases between. CDR3 length equals 15 residues. In DNA, the CDR3 is TGCGCCAGCAGCCCCCCGAGGACAGCTGACACTGAAGCTTTCTTT. Translated: CASSPPRTADTEAFF.

This rearrangement joins TRBV28 to TRBJ2-7; 7 nucleotides align to TRBD1. J was trimmed by 3 bases and V by 5 bases; bases with no gene match: 7. This CDR3 has 14 residues. Germline V lookup: CDR1 MDHEN, CDR2 SYDVKM. The CDR3 sequence is CASSRSWTGYEQYF. CDR3 DNA: TGTGCCAGCAGTCGATCTTGGACAGGCTACGAGCAGTACTTC.

This clone appeared a single time. This chain uses TRBV25-1 with TRBJ2-1; 8 nucleotides line up with TRBD2. The V segment lost 2 bases and the J segment 10 bases; nucleotides outside the gene matches: 10. The length of the CDR3 is 15 residues. Germline CDR1 MGHDK, CDR2 SYGVNS. The CDR3 is CASSEHSGTSMEQFF. The CDR3 nucleotides read TGTGCCAGCAGTGAACACTCCGGGACTAGTATGGAGCAGTTCTTC.

The chain links TRBV5-1 to TRBJ2-3; D unresolved. Per the germline V gene, CDR1 is SGHRS and CDR2 is YFSETQ. The germline V and J ends were trimmed by 0 bases and 2 bases, with 7 bases remaining between them. The CDR3 extends over 14 amino acids. Here the CDR3 DNA reads TGCGCCAGCAGCTTGGCCCTAGACACAGATACGCAGTATTTT. Translation gives CASSLALDTDTQYF. Looking up the rest from reference TRBV5-1 and TRBJ2-3 gives the full variable domain: KAGVTQTPRYLIKTRGQQVTLSCSPISGHRSVSWYQQTPGQGLQFLFEYFSETQRNKGNFPGRFSGRQFSNSRSEMNVSTLELGDSALYLCASSLALDTDTQYFGPGTRLTVL.

The CDR3 reads CALTGTGGWNGYTF. The CDR3 DNA is TGTGCCTTAACCGGGACAGGGGGCTGGAATGGCTACACCTTC. The chain has TRBV6-5 and TRBJ1-2; 12 positions match TRBD1. The CDR3 runs to 14 residues. J lost 6 bases, V lost 11 bases, and 10 bases had no gene match. Per the germline V gene, CDR1 is MNHEY and CDR2 is SVGAGI.

This chain connects TRBV7-6 to TRBJ2-7; 7 bases are shared with TRBD1. Germline CDR1 SGHVS, CDR2 FNYEAQ. J was trimmed by 2 bases and V by 1 base; bases with no gene match: 11. The CDR3 runs 17 residues. Here the CDR3 DNA reads TGTGCCAGCAGCTTAGAGGTTATAGGGACAGCCCCCTACGAGCAGTACTTC. Translating it yields CASSLEVIGTAPYEQYF.

The CDR3 region has the DNA TGTGCCAGCAGCTTATACCCGGGACAGAGGCGCTATGGCTACACCTTC. Its protein product is CASSLYPGQRRYGYTF. The chain uses TRBV7-9 and TRBJ1-2, with TRBD1 identical over 7 bases. Germline loops: CDR1 SEHNR, CDR2 FQNEAQ (reference sequence). V gave up 2 bases and J gave up 4 bases; unmatched junction bases: 10. CDR3 length equals 16 residues.